These 2 T cell receptor beta chains originate from one sample sequenced in a study of T cells in Graves' hyperthyroidism and ophthalmopathy. TCR beta CDR3 regions were amplified from RNA. The HTBI primer set was used in a first-round RT-PCR of the TCR CDR3. Each CDR3 protein gets one entry after TCRdb re-called the multiplex PCR reads with MiXCR. The sample consists of about 380,000 distinct CDR3 sequences, 15% to 20% of them appearing once. Sequences were obtained from blood. These receptors were collected from a man between 18 and 29 years old with Graves' ophthalmopathy.

This clonotype was observed many times. This chain joins TRBV7-9 and TRBJ2-7; 9 bases agree with TRBD1. Looked up from germline, CDR1 is SEHNR and CDR2 is FQNEAQ (reference sequence). This CDR3 has 15 residues. J gave up 6 bases and V 5 bases, and 11 bases lay outside the gene matches. CDR3 protein: CASSPEGGQGLEQYF. In nucleotides, the CDR3 is TGTGCCAGCAGCCCAGAAGGGGGACAGGGTCTCGAGCAGTACTTC.

This clonotype came up many times. This chain links TRBV6-6 with TRBJ2-1, with D perhaps given as TRBD1 or TRBD2 (5 bases each). Germline V gene lookup returns CDR1 MNHNY and CDR2 SVGAGI (reference sequence). The V end lost 2 bases, the J end lost 3 bases, and 14 bases lay between the germline ends. The CDR3 runs 16 residues. The CDR3 loop reads CASSYRGARFYNEQFF. In nucleotides, the CDR3 is TGTGCCAGCAGTTACCGGGGCGCCCGCTTCTACAATGAGCAGTTCTTC.